The entry that follows covers one T cell receptor (beta chain) sequence. The CDR3 covers 15 residues. The germline V gene encodes CDR1 MGHRA and CDR2 YSYEKL. V lost 0 bases and J lost 6, with 15 bases in between. These data originate in a study of blood T cell repertoires in COVID-19. TCRdb keeps only in-frame clones here, not all; method: immunoSEQ multiplex PCR. The table lists 16,000 or so clones, 89% of them singletons. The sequenced material came from peripheral blood. The V and J genes are TRBV4-1 and TRBJ2-7, with D maybe TRBD1 (5 bases). This sequence originates from a man older than 75 with acute or convalescent COVID-19. The CDR3 DNA reads TGCGCCAGCAGCCAAGATCGTACAGGTGTAGGCGAGCAGTACTTC. Amino acid sequence: CASSQDRTGVGEQYF.